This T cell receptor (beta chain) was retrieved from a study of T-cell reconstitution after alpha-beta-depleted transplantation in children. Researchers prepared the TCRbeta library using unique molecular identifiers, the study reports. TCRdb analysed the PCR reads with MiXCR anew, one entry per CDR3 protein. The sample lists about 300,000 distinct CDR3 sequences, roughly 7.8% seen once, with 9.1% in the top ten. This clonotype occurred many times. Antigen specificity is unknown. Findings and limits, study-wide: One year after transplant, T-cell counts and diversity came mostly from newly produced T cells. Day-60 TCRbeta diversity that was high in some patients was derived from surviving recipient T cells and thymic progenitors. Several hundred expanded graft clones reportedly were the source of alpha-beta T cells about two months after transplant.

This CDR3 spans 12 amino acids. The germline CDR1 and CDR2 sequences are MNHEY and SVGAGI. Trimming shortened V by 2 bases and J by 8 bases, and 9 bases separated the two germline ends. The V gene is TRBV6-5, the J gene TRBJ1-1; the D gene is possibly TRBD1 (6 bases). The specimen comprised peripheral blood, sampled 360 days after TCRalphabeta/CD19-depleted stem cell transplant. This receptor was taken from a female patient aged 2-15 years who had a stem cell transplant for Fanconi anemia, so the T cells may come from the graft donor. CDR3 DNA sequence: TGTGCCAGCAGTTACCCAGACAGGGAAGCTTTCTTT. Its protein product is CASSYPDREAFF.